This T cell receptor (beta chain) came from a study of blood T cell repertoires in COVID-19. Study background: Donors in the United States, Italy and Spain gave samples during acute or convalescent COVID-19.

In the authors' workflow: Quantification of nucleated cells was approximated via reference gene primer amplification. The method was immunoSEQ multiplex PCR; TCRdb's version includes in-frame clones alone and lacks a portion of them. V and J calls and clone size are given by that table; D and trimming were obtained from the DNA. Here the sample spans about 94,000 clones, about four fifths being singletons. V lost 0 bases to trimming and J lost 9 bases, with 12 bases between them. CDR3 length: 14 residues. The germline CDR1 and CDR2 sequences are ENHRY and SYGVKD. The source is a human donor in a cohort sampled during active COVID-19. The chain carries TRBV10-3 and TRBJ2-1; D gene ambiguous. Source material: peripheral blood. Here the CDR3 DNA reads TGTGCCATCAGTGAGTCGGATAGCTTTAGTGAGCAGTTCTTC. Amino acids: CAISESDSFSEQFF.